This TCR beta chain was recovered during a study of T cell responses to AZD1222 COVID-19 vaccine. Findings and limits, study-wide: Spike-spanning, vaccine-associated CD4 TCRs were dominant at 160-218 and 743-854. The donor group comprised mostly white British people and more females; the analysis possibly underestimated clonal diversity.

Profiling relied on immunoSEQ multiplex PCR, and the TCRdb table lists in-frame clones only, not all of them. Here the sample spans 160,000 or so clones, roughly 90% being singletons. V was trimmed by 1 base and J by 2 bases, leaving 4 bases between them. Germline assignment: CDR1 MNHNS and CDR2 SASEGT. This CDR3 spans 13 amino acids. As to this clone: Its antigen remains unidentified.

The TCR sequence derives from an adult who received the AZD1222 COVID-19 vaccine. The starting material was peripheral blood, obtained 28 days after the second AZD1222 dose. The chain uses TRBV6-1 and TRBJ2-3; D is ambiguous. Here the CDR3 reads CASSEGNTDTQYF. CDR3 nucleotide sequence: TGTGCCAGCAGTGAAGGTAACACAGATACGCAGTATTTT.